Each of the 9 T cell receptor beta chains below was sequenced from the same sample in a study of blood T cell repertoires in COVID-19. Sequencing used immunoSEQ multiplex PCR; TCRdb keeps in-frame clones, though not all of them. The table has approximately 220,000 clones, around four fifths seen once; the top ten hold 4% to 6%. The sample was peripheral blood. Every receptor here comes from a woman aged 55-70 years who had recovered from COVID-19.

There are a few counts of this clone. This sequence joins TRBV2 and TRBJ2-5, with 10 bases matching TRBD2. V lost 5 bases and J lost 4; bases outside the gene matches: 4. The length of the CDR3 is 14 residues. The V gene's germline CDR1 is SNHLY and CDR2 FYNNEI. The CDR3 sequence is CASSSGGAPETQYF. The DNA for the CDR3 is TGTGCCAGCAGTAGCGGGGGGGCCCCAGAGACCCAGTACTTC. Full variable domain (missing parts from reference TRBV2 and TRBJ2-5): EPEVTQTPSHQVTQMGQEVILRCVPISNHLYFYWYRQILGQKVEFLVSFYNNEISEKSEIFDDQFSVERPDGSNFTLKIRSTKLEDSAMYFCASSSGGAPETQYFGPGTRLLVL.

This rearrangement joins TRBV5-6 to TRBJ1-2, with D perhaps matching TRBD1 (5 bases). The V gene lost 2 bases and the J gene lost 4 bases, with 9 bases spanning the gap. The CDR3 is 13 residues long. Germline loops: CDR1 SGHDT, CDR2 YYEEEE. CDR3 residues: CASSLGTRYGYTF. The CDR3, as DNA: TGTGCCAGCAGCTTAGGGACTCGCTATGGCTACACCTTC. Filled out from reference TRBV5-6 and TRBJ1-2, the complete variable domain reads DAGVTQSPTHLIKTRGQQVTLRCSPKSGHDTVSWYQQALGQGPQFIFQYYEEEERQRGNFPDRFSGHQFPNYSSELNVNALLLGDSALYLCASSLGTRYGYTFGSGTRLTVV.

J is TRBJ1-2 and V is TRBV6-6; 11 bases match TRBD1. V trimming: 2 bases; J trimming: 4 bases; junction bases outside the gene matches: 6. Germline V gives CDR1 MNHNY, CDR2 SVGAGI (reference sequence). The CDR3 sequence is 16 residues long. The CDR3, as DNA: TGTGCCAGCAGTTACCTAGGGACAGGGGGGATCTATGGCTACACCTTC. Protein: CASSYLGTGGIYGYTF.

The chain carries TRBV7-8 and TRBJ2-4, with D possibly TRBD1 on 6 matching bases. Germline V gives CDR1 SGHVS, CDR2 FQNEAQ. CDR3 length: 17 amino acids. V gave up 4 bases and J gave up 0 bases, with 16 bases separating them. The CDR3 bases are TGTGCCAGCAGCTCCAATACCAGGGGTTTAGCCAAAAACATTCAGTACTTC. This gives the protein CASSSNTRGLAKNIQYF.

V usage is TRBV3-1 (or the pseudogene TRBV3-2) and J usage is TRBJ2-2, with TRBD1 matching 10 bases. J gave up 3 bases and V 1 base, and 5 bases lay outside the gene matches. This CDR3 region has 17 residues. The V gene's germline CDR1 is LGHDT and CDR2 YNNKEL (reference sequence). CDR3 amino acids: CASSQGRQGAYTGELFF. CDR3 DNA sequence: TGTGCCAGCAGCCAAGGTCGACAGGGGGCCTACACCGGGGAGCTGTTTTTT.

This clone was detected only a few times. The chain recombines TRBV28 with TRBJ2-7; tentatively, D is TRBD2 (6 bases). V was pared by 7 bases and J by 6 bases, with 22 bases between. Germline CDR1 and CDR2: MDHEN and SYDVKM. The CDR3 consists of 15 residues. The CDR3 DNA reads as TGTGCCAGCATTACTCGATCTGGAGGGAAAGCCGAGCAGTACTTC. Its translation is CASITRSGGKAEQYF. Drawing the rest from reference TRBV28 and TRBJ2-7, the complete variable domain is DVKVTQSSRYLVKRTGEKVFLECVQDMDHENMFWYRQDPGLGLRLIYFSYDVKMKEKGDIPEGYSVSREKKERFSLILESASTNQTSMYLCASITRSGGKAEQYFGPGTRLTVT.

The V and J genes are TRBV11-2 and TRBJ2-3; 12 bases agree with TRBD2. Germline V gene lookup returns CDR1 SGHAT and CDR2 FQNNGV. The CDR3 is 18 amino acids. V dropped 5 bases and J dropped 3; count of bases not matched to a gene: 12. CDR3 protein: CASSPRRSTSGGTDTQYF. CDR3 sequence (DNA): TGTGCCAGCAGCCCGCGCCGCTCAACTAGCGGGGGGACAGATACGCAGTATTTT. Full variable domain (outside the CDR3, taken from reference TRBV11-2 and TRBJ2-3): EAGVAQSPRYKIIEKRQSVAFWCNPISGHATLYWYQQILGQGPKLLIQFQNNGVVDDSQLPKDRFSAERLKGVDSTLKIQPAKLEDSAVYLCASSPRRSTSGGTDTQYFGPGTRLTVL.

This clone showed up just a few times. The chain couples TRBV4-2 to TRBJ2-7; maybe TRBD2 (6 bases). The germline gives CDR1 LGHNA, CDR2 YNFKEQ. V was pared by 1 base and J by 3 bases, with 13 bases between. This CDR3 contains 15 residues. The CDR3 reads CASSQGGDTLYEQYF. DNA for the CDR3: TGTGCCAGCAGCCAAGGGGGGGATACCCTCTACGAGCAGTACTTC.

V is TRBV3-1 (or the pseudogene TRBV3-2) and J is TRBJ1-1; D gene unclear. CDR3 size: 16 residues. The V gene's germline CDR1 is LGHDT and CDR2 YNNKEL (reference sequence). The V and J ends lost 0 bases and 0 bases respectively, with 11 bases between them. The CDR3 spells CASSQDPAGMNTEAFF. The CDR3 coding sequence is TGTGCCAGCAGCCAAGATCCGGCCGGGATGAACACTGAAGCTTTCTTT.